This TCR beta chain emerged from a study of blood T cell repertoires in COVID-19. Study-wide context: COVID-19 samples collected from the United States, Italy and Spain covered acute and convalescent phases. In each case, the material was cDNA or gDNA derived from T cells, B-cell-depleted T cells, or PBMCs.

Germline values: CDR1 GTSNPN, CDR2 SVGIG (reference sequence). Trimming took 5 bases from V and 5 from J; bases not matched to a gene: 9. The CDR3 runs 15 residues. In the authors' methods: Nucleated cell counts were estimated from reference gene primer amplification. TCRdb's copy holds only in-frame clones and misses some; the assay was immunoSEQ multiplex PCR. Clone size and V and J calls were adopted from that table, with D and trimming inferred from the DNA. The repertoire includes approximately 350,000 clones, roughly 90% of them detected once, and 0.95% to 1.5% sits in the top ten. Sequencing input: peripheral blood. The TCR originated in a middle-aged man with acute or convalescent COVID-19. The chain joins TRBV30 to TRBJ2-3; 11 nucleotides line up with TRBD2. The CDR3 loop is CAWASDGLAGDTQYF. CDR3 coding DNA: TGTGCCTGGGCTTCCGACGGACTAGCGGGAGATACGCAGTATTTT.